This T cell receptor beta chain was captured by sequencing in a study of blood T cell repertoires in COVID-19. Study in general: Samples of COVID-19 (acute and convalescent) were obtained from the United States, Italy and Spain. The analysed material was cDNA or gDNA that came from T cells, B-cell-depleted T cells, or PBMCs.

Germline CDR1 reads MNHNS; CDR2 reads SASEGT. Between the trimmed V and J ends, which lost 3 bases and 3 bases, there was a span of 18 bases. This CDR3 contains 17 residues. Per the original methods: Reference gene primer amplification in the assay estimated nucleated cell counts. The method was immunoSEQ multiplex PCR; TCRdb's version includes in-frame clones alone and lacks a portion of them. V and J calls and clone size are copied from that table; D and trimming were computed from the DNA. The sample holds some 140,000 clones, roughly 83% seen once. The clonotype originates from a man aged 60 to 75 with acute or convalescent COVID-19. The chain links TRBV6-1 to TRBJ1-5, with unresolved D. Sequencing used peripheral blood. The CDR3 coding sequence is TGTGCCAGCAGTGATCTCCCTCCCCAGGCCTTCAATCAGCCCCAGCATTTT. This gives the protein CASSDLPPQAFNQPQHF.